Listed below are T cell receptor beta chains from one sample, sequenced in a study of regulatory T cells in long-lasting Graves disease. Each CDR3 protein gets one entry after TCRdb re-called the multiplex PCR reads with MiXCR. This sample has a few hundred thousand distinct CDR3 sequences, with 10% to 15% found just once. The same specimen was also included in a second study, on T cells in Graves' hyperthyroidism and ophthalmopathy.

This specimen was peripheral blood mononuclear cells (PBMCs), taken at new diagnosis, from a patient treated with antithyroid drugs. All receptors come from a woman aged 18-29 years with Graves disease. Both conserved end residues are part of each CDR3. A D gene is named only where the DNA matches it firmly. Some rows mark clone size as missing; the rest say once, few, many or name a class of expanded clone.

J: TRBJ2-5
V: TRBV7-9
size: many
D: .
DNA: TGTGCCAGCAGGCCCTCTACTTCGGAGACCCAGTACTTC
CDR3: CASRPSTSETQYF

J: TRBJ2-1
V: TRBV4-1
size: many
D: TRBD2
DNA: TGCGCCAGCAGCCAAAGAGCACTAGCGGGAGGACTGGGCTACAATGAGCAGTTCTTC
CDR3: CASSQRALAGGLGYNEQFF

J: TRBJ2-4
V: TRBV6-2/TRBV6-3
size: many
D: .
DNA: TGTGCCAGCAGTGAAGATCTTGAGGGGGACATTCAGTACTTC
CDR3: CASSEDLEGDIQYF

J: TRBJ2-7
V: TRBV27
size: few
D: TRBD1
DNA: TGTGCCAGCAGTTCTAGGTGGGACAGGGGGAACGAGCAGTACTTC
CDR3: CASSSRWDRGNEQYF

J: TRBJ2-7
V: TRBV2
size: many
D: TRBD1
DNA: TGTGCCAGCAGTAGGACAGGGGACGAGCAGTACTTC
CDR3: CASSRTGDEQYF

J: TRBJ2-1
V: TRBV7-9
size: many
D: .
DNA: TGTGCCAGCAGCCCGTCACGGGGGAACTCCTACAATGAGCAGTTCTTC
CDR3: CASSPSRGNSYNEQFF

J: TRBJ2-5
V: TRBV3-1
size: many
D: .
DNA: TGTGCCAGCAGCCATACAATCAGGAGTGATAGCCAAGAGACCCAGTACTTC
CDR3: CASSHTIRSDSQETQYF

J: TRBJ1-2
V: TRBV5-5
size: many
D: TRBD1
DNA: TGTACCAGCAGCTCGGGCGGAGACAGGGAGCTGCGAGGCTACACCTTC
CDR3: CTSSSGGDRELRGYTF

J: TRBJ2-2
V: TRBV7-9
size: many
D: .
DNA: TGTGCCAGCAGCTTAGAGGTTACAGCCGGGGAGCTGTTTTTT
CDR3: CASSLEVTAGELFF

J: TRBJ2-1
V: TRBV20-1
size: few
D: .
DNA: TGCAGTGCTAGACTGGGGGCCAAGTCCTACAATGAGCAGTTCTTC
CDR3: CSARLGAKSYNEQFF

J: TRBJ2-1
V: TRBV7-2
size: .
D: TRBD1
DNA: TGTGCCAGCAGCCACGGACAGGGGGCTGAGTCCTTC
CDR3: CASSHGQGAESF

J: TRBJ2-1
V: TRBV27
size: few
D: TRBD2
DNA: TGTGCCAGCAGTTCCGTCTTAGCGGGAGTAAACTATGAGCAGTTCTTC
CDR3: CASSSVLAGVNYEQFF

J: TRBJ1-2
V: TRBV3-1
size: many
D: TRBD1
DNA: TGTGCCAGCAGCCAAGAACCATGGGACAGCCGTTTCGATGGCTACACCTTC
CDR3: CASSQEPWDSRFDGYTF

J: TRBJ1-5
V: TRBV7-8
size: few
D: .
DNA: TGTGCCAGCAGCTTATTGGGGTCAGGGCCCAGAAATCAGCCCCAGCATTTT
CDR3: CASSLLGSGPRNQPQHF

J: TRBJ2-2
V: TRBV7-9
size: .
D: .
DNA: TGTGCCAGCAGCTTAGCGGCGGCCACCGGGGAGCTGTTTTTT
CDR3: CASSLAAATGELFF

J: TRBJ1-4
V: TRBV2
size: many
D: .
DNA: TGTGCCAGCAGTTGGACACGATCAACTAATGAAAAACTGTTTTTT
CDR3: CASSWTRSTNEKLFF

J: TRBJ2-7
V: TRBV2
size: many
D: TRBD2
DNA: TGTGCCAGCACCCCTGGAAGCGGGAGATCCTACGAGCAGTACTTC
CDR3: CASTPGSGRSYEQYF

J: TRBJ2-2
V: TRBV6-5
size: many
D: .
DNA: TGTGCCAGCAGTTTGCCAGGGTATAGGGAGCTGTTTTTT
CDR3: CASSLPGYRELFF

J: TRBJ2-1
V: TRBV20-1
size: many
D: TRBD2
DNA: TGCAGTGCTAGTGACCCGGGACTAGCGGGAGTAGGTGAGCAGTTCTTC
CDR3: CSASDPGLAGVGEQFF

J: TRBJ1-1
V: TRBV19
size: many
D: .
DNA: TGTGCCAGCCTACCGGGGAACATGGACACTGAAGCTTTCTTT
CDR3: CASLPGNMDTEAFF

J: TRBJ1-2
V: TRBV10-3
size: many
D: .
DNA: TGTGCCATCAGAGCGTTTGTAAAGGGTCCCAAATACACCTTC
CDR3: CAIRAFVKGPKYTF

J: TRBJ2-2
V: TRBV30
size: many
D: .
DNA: TGTGCCTGGAATGTGGGGAACACCGGGGAGCTGTTTTTT
CDR3: CAWNVGNTGELFF

J: TRBJ2-1
V: TRBV20-1
size: many
D: TRBD2
DNA: TGCAGTGCTAGAGTCCTACTAGCGGGAGGGAATGAGCAGTTCTTC
CDR3: CSARVLLAGGNEQFF

J: TRBJ1-1
V: TRBV11-2
size: many
D: .
DNA: TGTGCCAGCAGCTTAGACAAGGACACTGAAGCTTTCTTT
CDR3: CASSLDKDTEAFF

J: TRBJ2-1
V: TRBV9
size: many
D: TRBD2
DNA: TGTGCCAGCAGCGTAGGGCTAGCGGGGGCCTACAATGAGCAGTTCTTC
CDR3: CASSVGLAGAYNEQFF

J: TRBJ1-2
V: TRBV28
size: many
D: TRBD1
DNA: TGTGCCAGCAGTTTGCAGGGGGCGCCCTATGGCTACACCTTC
CDR3: CASSLQGAPYGYTF

J: TRBJ1-1
V: TRBV5-1
size: many
D: TRBD1
DNA: TGCGCCAGCAGCTTGACAGGGGGAGTCACTGAAGCTTTCTTT
CDR3: CASSLTGGVTEAFF

J: TRBJ2-7
V: TRBV10-2
size: many
D: .
DNA: TGCGCCAGCAGTGAGTCGAGGGGCGTATTAATCTACGAGCAGTACTTC
CDR3: CASSESRGVLIYEQYF

J: TRBJ1-1
V: TRBV28
size: many
D: .
DNA: TGTGCCAGCAGTCTGACAGCTACTATGAACACTGAAGCTTTCTTT
CDR3: CASSLTATMNTEAFF

J: TRBJ2-7
V: TRBV12-3/TRBV12-4
size: many
D: .
DNA: TGTGCCAGCAGTTTAGCTGGGGGGCCCGGGGGGTACGAGCAGTACTTC
CDR3: CASSLAGGPGGYEQYF

J: TRBJ1-5
V: TRBV19
size: .
D: .
DNA: TGTGCCAGCGAGACAGGTGGCAATCAGCCCCAGCATTTT
CDR3: CASETGGNQPQHF

J: TRBJ2-1
V: TRBV24-1
size: .
D: .
DNA: TGTGCCACCAGTGACCCCAGACCCAATTACAATGAGCAGTTCTTC
CDR3: CATSDPRPNYNEQFF

J: TRBJ1-2
V: TRBV6-5
size: many
D: .
DNA: TGTGCCAGCAGTTACGAAGTGAGAGCCCGAAATCTCGGAGGACGGGGCTACACCTTC
CDR3: CASSYEVRARNLGGRGYTF

J: TRBJ2-2
V: TRBV11-2
size: few
D: TRBD1
DNA: TGTGCCAGCAGCCCTGGAGCGACAGGGGGCCATAACACCGGGGAGCTGTTTTTT
CDR3: CASSPGATGGHNTGELFF

J: TRBJ1-4
V: TRBV20-1
size: many
D: TRBD1
DNA: TGCAGTGCTAGAGACCCTATGGGGACAGACGAAAAACTGTTTTTT
CDR3: CSARDPMGTDEKLFF

J: TRBJ1-6
V: TRBV19
size: .
D: .
DNA: TGTGCCAGTAGTACCTACCGGGTTACATTGAATTCACCCCTCCACTTT
CDR3: CASSTYRVTLNSPLHF

J: TRBJ1-6
V: TRBV3-1
size: .
D: .
DNA: TGTGCCAGCAGCCTTACGCCGGGCCTCGCGAGTTCACCCCTCCACTTT
CDR3: CASSLTPGLASSPLHF

J: TRBJ2-1
V: TRBV6-2/TRBV6-3
size: many
D: .
DNA: TGTGCCAGCAGTTACGCCGGCGAGGAGCAGTTCTTC
CDR3: CASSYAGEEQFF

J: TRBJ2-2
V: TRBV6-2/TRBV6-3
size: many
D: TRBD2
DNA: TGTGCCAGCAGTTGGACGACGGGACTAGCGCCACACCCCACCGGGGAGCTGTTTTTT
CDR3: CASSWTTGLAPHPTGELFF

J: TRBJ2-1
V: TRBV12-3/TRBV12-4
size: many
D: TRBD2
DNA: TGTGCCAGCAGTTCGGGAGCGGGGCTGACGGGGGGGCGGTATGAGCAGTTCTTC
CDR3: CASSSGAGLTGGRYEQFF

J: TRBJ2-3
V: TRBV15
size: many
D: TRBD2
DNA: TGTGCCACCGGAGCGGGGGGGTCGAGCACAGATACGCAGTATTTT
CDR3: CATGAGGSSTDTQYF

J: TRBJ1-2
V: TRBV27
size: many
D: .
DNA: TGTGCCAGCAGACGGGGGTCACCCCCTAACTATGGCTACACCTTC
CDR3: CASRRGSPPNYGYTF

J: TRBJ1-2
V: TRBV5-6
size: few
D: .
DNA: TGTGCCAGCAGCTCCCCTGATGGCTACACCTTC
CDR3: CASSSPDGYTF

J: TRBJ2-1
V: TRBV7-8
size: .
D: TRBD1
DNA: TGTGCCAGCAGCTCACCGGGACAGGGAAGGAATGAGCAGTTCTTC
CDR3: CASSSPGQGRNEQFF

J: TRBJ2-7
V: TRBV7-9
size: few
D: .
DNA: TGTGCCGGCAGCTTAAGTCCCGGGGGCTCCTACGAGCAGTACTTC
CDR3: CAGSLSPGGSYEQYF

J: TRBJ1-2
V: TRBV12-3/TRBV12-4
size: many
D: .
DNA: TGTGCCAGCAGTACCCCGGACGGCTATGGCTACACCTTC
CDR3: CASSTPDGYGYTF